This T cell receptor (beta chain) was recovered during a study of Ad26.COV2.S vaccination and SARS-CoV-2 variants. About the study: The Ad26.COV2.S arm of the COV1001 trial was where the donor was placed. In the study, Ad26.COV2.S was injected intramuscularly once, or twice 56 days apart. Overall study results and limits: Vaccine recipients posted higher spike-specific TCR breadth than their placebo counterparts.

Only one count was recorded for this clone. Its antigen is not known. The CDR3 is 15 amino acids. CDR1 is SGHRS and CDR2 is YFSETQ in the germline V gene. Trimming shortened V by 4 bases and J by 4 bases, and 17 bases separated the two germline ends. Method: immunoSEQ multiplex PCR; TCRdb's copy keeps in-frame clones and lacks some. In the table there are roughly 420,000 clones, nearly 90% of which are singletons. Treatment defined: some 20 received Ad26.COV2.S at low or high dose, single or two shots; roughly five received placebo; per-sample allocation not given. Material that was analyzed had been drawn on day 63 after the first vaccine or placebo injection. The donor's status was that of an adult aged 18-55 years in Boston.

The specimen comprised peripheral blood, sampled in a trial of Ad26.COV2.S vaccine versus placebo. The chain carries TRBV5-1 and TRBJ1-2, with TRBD1 as a possible D gene (6 bases). The TCR sequence derives from a person between 18 and 59 years old who received the Ad26.COV2.S COVID-19 vaccine or a placebo. The DNA of the CDR3 is TGCGCCAGCAGCGCTGGCAGGGGAGTTGGCTATGGCTACACCTTC. This translates into CASSAGRGVGYGYTF.